This TCR beta chain was found in a study of T cell responses to AZD1222 COVID-19 vaccine. Study-wide points: Spike-specific TCR breadth and depth rose after two AZD1222 doses. Per reports, nearly half of all spike-specific TCRs target regions that are unmutated in variants. Females outnumbered males among donors, who were mostly white British; clonal diversity was possibly underestimated.

CDR1 is SGHAT and CDR2 is FQNNGV in the germline V gene. V shed 1 base and J 0 bases; nucleotides not matched to a gene: 5. The length of the CDR3 is 18 residues. The assay was immunoSEQ multiplex PCR, and TCRdb's table has in-frame clones only and misses some. Among approximately 140,000 clones listed, 80% to 95% were seen once. Whether given at about 4 or about 12 weeks, second doses were pooled. Turning to this clone: Antigen specificity is unknown.

The V gene is TRBV11-2, the J gene TRBJ2-1, with TRBD2 matching 11 bases. Specimen: peripheral blood, collected 28 days after the second AZD1222 dose. The sequence derives from an adult who received the AZD1222 COVID-19 vaccine. The CDR3 sequence is CASSLALLAGGSYNEQFF. CDR3 sequence (DNA): TGTGCCAGCAGCTTAGCCCTTCTAGCGGGAGGCTCCTACAATGAGCAGTTCTTC.